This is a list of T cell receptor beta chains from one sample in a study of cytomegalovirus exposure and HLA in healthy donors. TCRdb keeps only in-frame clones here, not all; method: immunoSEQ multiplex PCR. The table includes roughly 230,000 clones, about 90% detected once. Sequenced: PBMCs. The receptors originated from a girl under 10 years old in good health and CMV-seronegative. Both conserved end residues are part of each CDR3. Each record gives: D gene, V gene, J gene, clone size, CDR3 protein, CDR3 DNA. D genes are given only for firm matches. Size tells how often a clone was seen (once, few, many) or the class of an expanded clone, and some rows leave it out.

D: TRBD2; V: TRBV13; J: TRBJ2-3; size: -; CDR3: CATLLAGGTDTQYF; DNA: TGTGCCACCTTACTAGCGGGGGGCACAGATACGCAGTATTTT
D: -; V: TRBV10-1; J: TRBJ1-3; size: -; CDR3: CASSENRNSGNTIYF; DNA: TGCGCCAGCAGTGAGAACAGGAACTCTGGAAACACCATATATTTT
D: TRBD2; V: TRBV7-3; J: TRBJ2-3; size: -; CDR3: CASSLGGSDTQYF; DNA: TGTGCCAGCAGCTTGGGAGGGTCAGATACGCAGTATTTT
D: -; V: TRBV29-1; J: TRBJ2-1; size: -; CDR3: CSVDRYNEQFF; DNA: TGCAGCGTGGACAGATACAATGAGCAGTTCTTC
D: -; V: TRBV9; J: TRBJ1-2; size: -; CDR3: CASSVAGGSHGYTF; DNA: TGTGCCAGCAGCGTAGCCGGGGGAAGCCATGGCTACACCTTC
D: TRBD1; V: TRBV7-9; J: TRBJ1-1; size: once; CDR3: CASSPRTGRETEAFF; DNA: TGTGCCAGCAGCCCGAGGACAGGGAGGGAAACTGAAGCTTTCTTT
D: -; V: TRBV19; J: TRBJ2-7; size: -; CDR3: CASSRTATAYEQYF; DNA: TGTGCCAGTAGTAGGACAGCGACTGCCTACGAGCAGTACTTC
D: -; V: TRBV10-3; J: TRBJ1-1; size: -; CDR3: CAISESGAGLEAFF; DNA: TGTGCCATCAGTGAGTCAGGGGCCGGGCTTGAAGCTTTCTTT
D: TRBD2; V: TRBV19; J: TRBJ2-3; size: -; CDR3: CASSTRPAGVTDTQYF; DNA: TGTGCCAGTAGCACGAGGCCAGCGGGGGTCACAGATACGCAGTATTTT
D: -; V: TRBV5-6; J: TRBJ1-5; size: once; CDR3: CASSSGQNNQPQHF; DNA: TGTGCCAGCAGCTCAGGACAGAACAATCAGCCCCAGCATTTT
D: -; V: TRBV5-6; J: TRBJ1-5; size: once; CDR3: CASSSSWAQYSNQPQHF; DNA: TGTGCCAGCTCATCCTCTTGGGCACAATATAGCAATCAGCCCCAGCATTTT
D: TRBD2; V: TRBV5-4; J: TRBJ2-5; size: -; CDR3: CAGTSELQETQYF; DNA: TGTGCCGGCACTAGCGAACTACAAGAGACCCAGTACTTC
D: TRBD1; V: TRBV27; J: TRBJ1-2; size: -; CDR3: CASSSNPIRQGRGVYGYTF; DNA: TGTGCCAGCAGTTCAAACCCCATTCGACAGGGGCGTGGGGTCTATGGCTACACCTTC
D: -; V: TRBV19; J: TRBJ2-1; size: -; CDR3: CASRALEGTASNEQFF; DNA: TGTGCCTCTCGGGCCCTGGAGGGGACTGCGTCCAATGAGCAGTTCTTC
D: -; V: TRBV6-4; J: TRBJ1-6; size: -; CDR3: CASRRDPNSPLHF; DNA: TGTGCCAGCAGGCGGGACCCTAATTCACCCCTCCACTTT
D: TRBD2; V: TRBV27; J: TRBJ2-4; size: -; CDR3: CASRSLADLLAKNIQYF; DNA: TGTGCCAGCAGATCCCTAGCGGACTTACTAGCCAAAAACATTCAGTACTTC
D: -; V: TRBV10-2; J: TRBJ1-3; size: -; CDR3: CAQGAGQDGNTIYF; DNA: TGCGCCCAAGGGGCAGGCCAGGACGGAAACACCATATATTTT
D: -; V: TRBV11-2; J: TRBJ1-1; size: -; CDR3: CASRLLTGNTEAFF; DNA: TGTGCCAGCAGGTTGTTAACAGGGAACACTGAAGCTTTCTTT
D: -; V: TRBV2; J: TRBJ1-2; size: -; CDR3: CASRGTGKVYGYTF; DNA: TGTGCCAGCAGGGGTACAGGGAAGGTATATGGCTACACCTTC
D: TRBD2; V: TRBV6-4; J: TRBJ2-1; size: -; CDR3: CANPEGLAGGSSYNEQFF; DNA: TGTGCCAACCCTGAGGGACTAGCGGGGGGCAGCTCCTACAATGAGCAGTTCTTC
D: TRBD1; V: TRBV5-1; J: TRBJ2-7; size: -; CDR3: CASSPRQGYEQYF; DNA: TGCGCCAGCAGCCCCCGACAGGGATACGAGCAGTACTTC
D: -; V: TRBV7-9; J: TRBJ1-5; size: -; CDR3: CASSFQLNQPQHF; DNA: TGTGCCAGCAGCTTTCAACTAAATCAGCCCCAGCATTTT
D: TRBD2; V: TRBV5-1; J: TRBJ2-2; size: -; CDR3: CASSLVGKRASGFDTGELFF; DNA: TGCGCCAGCAGCTTGGTAGGAAAGCGCGCTAGCGGGTTTGACACCGGGGAGCTGTTTTTT
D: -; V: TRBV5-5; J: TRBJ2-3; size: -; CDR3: CASSLDDRSTDTQYF; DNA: TGTGCCAGCAGTCTAGACGACCGTAGCACAGATACGCAGTATTTT
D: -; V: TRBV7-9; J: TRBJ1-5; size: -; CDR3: CASSLDGAGNQPQHF; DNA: TGCGCCAGCAGCTTAGATGGGGCCGGCAATCAGCCCCAGCATTTT
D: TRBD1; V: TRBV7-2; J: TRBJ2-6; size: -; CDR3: CASSSPRQGPGANVLTF; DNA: TGTGCCAGCAGCTCGCCGAGACAGGGTCCTGGGGCCAACGTCCTGACTTTC
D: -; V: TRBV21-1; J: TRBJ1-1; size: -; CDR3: CASSKAEQGGTGSEAFF; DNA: TGTGCCAGCAGCAAAGCGGAGCAGGGAGGGACTGGTTCTGAAGCTTTCTTT
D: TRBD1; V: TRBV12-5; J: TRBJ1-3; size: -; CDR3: CASGLVQGGFTGNTIYF; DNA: TGTGCTAGTGGTTTGGTACAGGGGGGATTCACTGGAAACACCATATATTTT
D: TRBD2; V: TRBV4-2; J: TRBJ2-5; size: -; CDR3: CASSHFSGSSYQETQYF; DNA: TGTGCCAGCAGCCATTTTAGCGGGAGTTCGTACCAAGAGACCCAGTACTTC
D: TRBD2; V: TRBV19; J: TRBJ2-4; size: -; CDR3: CASSAGGAKNIQYF; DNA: TGTGCCAGTAGTGCGGGGGGAGCCAAAAACATTCAGTACTTC
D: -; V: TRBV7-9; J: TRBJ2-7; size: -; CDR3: CASSFGLKAYEQYF; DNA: TGTGCCAGCAGCTTCGGACTGAAAGCCTACGAGCAGTACTTC
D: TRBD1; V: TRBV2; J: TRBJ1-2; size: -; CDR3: CASRGDSAIYGYTF; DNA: TGTGCCAGCAGGGGGGACAGCGCGATCTATGGCTACACCTTC
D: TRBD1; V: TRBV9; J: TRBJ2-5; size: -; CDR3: CASSVRGGGETQYF; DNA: TGTGCCAGCAGCGTCCGAGGGGGCGGAGAGACCCAGTACTTC
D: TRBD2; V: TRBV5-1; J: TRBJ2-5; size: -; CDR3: CASSLGWGGGQETQYF; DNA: TGCGCCAGCAGCTTGGGATGGGGGGGAGGCCAAGAGACCCAGTACTTC
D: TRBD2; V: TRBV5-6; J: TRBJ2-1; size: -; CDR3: CASSLAGLAGDPQFF; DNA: TGTGCCAGCAGCTTGGCGGGACTAGCGGGAGACCCGCAGTTCTTC
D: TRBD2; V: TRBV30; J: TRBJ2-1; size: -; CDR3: CAWSVGLAGEQFF; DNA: TGTGCCTGGAGTGTTGGACTAGCTGGTGAGCAGTTCTTC
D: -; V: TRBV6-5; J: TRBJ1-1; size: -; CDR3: CASRRQSDEAFF; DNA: TGTGCCAGCAGGCGACAGTCGGATGAAGCTTTCTTT
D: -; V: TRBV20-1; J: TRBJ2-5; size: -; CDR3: CSAGGPETQYF; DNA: TGCAGTGCCGGAGGTCCGGAGACCCAGTACTTC
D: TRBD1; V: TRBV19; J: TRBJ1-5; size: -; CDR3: CASSIRQGASNQPQHF; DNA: TGTGCCAGTAGCATTAGACAGGGCGCCAGCAATCAGCCCCAGCATTTT
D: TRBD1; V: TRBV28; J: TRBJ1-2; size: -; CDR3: CASSLSNSGTGGFGLDGYTF; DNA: TGTGCCAGCAGTCTATCTAATTCCGGGACAGGGGGGTTTGGGCTCGATGGCTACACCTTC
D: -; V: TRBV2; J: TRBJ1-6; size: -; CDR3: CASSVGQGDNSPLHF; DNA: TGTGCCAGCAGTGTGGGTCAGGGCGATAATTCACCCCTCCACTTT
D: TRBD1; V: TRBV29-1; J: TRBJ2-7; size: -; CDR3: CSVEGDRGNLGYEQYF; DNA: TGCAGCGTTGAAGGGGACAGGGGAAATCTCGGGTACGAGCAGTACTTC
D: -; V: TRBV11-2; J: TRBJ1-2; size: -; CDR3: CASSPDGGYTF; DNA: TGTGCCAGCAGCCCCGACGGGGGCTACACCTTC
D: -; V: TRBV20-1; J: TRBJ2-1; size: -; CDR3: CSASTENEQFF; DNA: TGCAGTGCCAGCACGGAGAATGAGCAGTTCTTC
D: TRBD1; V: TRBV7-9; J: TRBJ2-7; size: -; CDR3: CASTPGQASSYEQYF; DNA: TGTGCCAGCACCCCCGGACAGGCGAGCTCCTACGAGCAGTACTTC
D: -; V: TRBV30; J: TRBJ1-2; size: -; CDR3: CARGGGGYTF; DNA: TGTGCCCGTGGGGGGGGTGGCTACACCTTC
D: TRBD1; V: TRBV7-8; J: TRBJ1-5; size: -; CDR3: CASSLGQGLSNQPQHF; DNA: TGTGCCAGCAGCTTAGGACAGGGACTTAGCAATCAGCCCCAGCATTTT
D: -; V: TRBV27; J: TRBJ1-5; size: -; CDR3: CASSPIYSNQPQHF; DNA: TGTGCCAGCAGTCCAATCTATAGCAATCAGCCCCAGCATTTT
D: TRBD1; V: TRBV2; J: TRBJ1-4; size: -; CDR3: CASIQQGINEKLFF; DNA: TGTGCCAGCATTCAACAGGGGATAAATGAAAAACTGTTTTTT
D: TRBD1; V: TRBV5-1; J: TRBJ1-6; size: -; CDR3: CASATGGGSPLHF; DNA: TGCGCCAGCGCCACAGGGGGAGGTTCACCCCTCCACTTT
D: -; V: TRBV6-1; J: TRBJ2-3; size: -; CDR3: CATSPGTDTQYF; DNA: TGTGCCACCTCTCCGGGGACAGATACGCAGTATTTT
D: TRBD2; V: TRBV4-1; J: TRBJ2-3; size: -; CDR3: CASRRGGTDTQYF; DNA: TGCGCCAGCAGGCGGGGGGGCACAGATACGCAGTATTTT
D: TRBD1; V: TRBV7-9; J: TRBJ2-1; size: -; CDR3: CASSPQGEQFF; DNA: TGTGCCAGCAGCCCACAGGGGGAGCAGTTCTTC
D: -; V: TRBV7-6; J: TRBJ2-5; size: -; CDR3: CASSLEDPRVYQETQYF; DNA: TGTGCCAGCAGCTTAGAAGACCCGCGGGTGTACCAAGAGACCCAGTACTTC
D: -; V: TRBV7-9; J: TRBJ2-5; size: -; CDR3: CASSLDPRETQYF; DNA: TGTGCCAGCAGCTTAGACCCGAGGGAGACCCAGTACTTC